This entry lists 17 T cell receptor beta chains sequenced from one sample in a study of blood T cell repertoires in COVID-19. The protocol was immunoSEQ multiplex PCR, while the TCRdb copy is restricted to in-frame clones and leaves out a portion. Of about 180,000 clones in the sample, around 85% were seen once. Sequencing was performed on peripheral blood. Source of these receptors: a man in his 70s with active or convalescent COVID-19.

The gene calls are TRBV5-1 and TRBJ2-5, with 11 bases matching TRBD2. Germline assignment: CDR1 SGHRS and CDR2 YFSETQ. The CDR3 contains 14 residues. With 4 bases clipped from V and 5 bases from J, the junction kept 4 bases outside the gene matches. The CDR3 loop is CASSGTSGGETQYF. The CDR3 nucleotides read TGCGCCAGCAGCGGTACTAGCGGGGGTGAGACCCAGTACTTC.

The rearrangement links TRBV7-9 to TRBJ2-7; TRBD1 matches 10 bases. Looked up from germline, CDR1 is SEHNR and CDR2 is FQNEAQ (reference sequence). J was trimmed by 6 bases and V by 3 bases; bases with no gene match: 5. CDR3 length: 14 residues. CDR3 loop: CASSFPGTGVEQYF. As DNA, the CDR3 is TGTGCCAGCAGCTTCCCCGGGACAGGGGTCGAGCAGTACTTC.

The V and J genes are TRBV7-9 and TRBJ1-5; TRBD1 matches at 8 bases. The trim removed 4 bases at V and 7 bases at J, leaving 3 bases unmatched. The CDR3 has 13 residues. Germline V gene sequence: CDR1 SEHNR, CDR2 FQNEAQ (reference sequence). The CDR3 bases are TGTGCCAGCAGCTCTCAGGGGGCCCAGCCCCAGCATTTT. Protein product: CASSSQGAQPQHF.

V gene TRBV2 combines with J gene TRBJ2-5, with 8 bases fitting TRBD1. Germline V gene sequence: CDR1 SNHLY, CDR2 FYNNEI. The ends lost 5 bases at V and 7 bases at J; junction bases unmatched: 12. The CDR3 runs 15 residues. Here the CDR3 reads CASSNRGTRVGTQYF. CDR3 in DNA: TGTGCCAGCAGTAACAGGGGGACCCGGGTCGGGACCCAGTACTTC.

V gene TRBV6-2 or TRBV6-3 combines with J gene TRBJ2-5; 8 bases are a match to TRBD1. Germline-derived CDR1 and CDR2 are MNHEY and SVGEGT. There are 13 residues in the CDR3. After removal of 6 bases from V and 5 bases from J, the junction contained 5 bases not matched to a gene. Written as DNA, the CDR3 is TGTGCCAGCAGCGAGGACAGGGAGGAGACCCAGTACTTC. This sequence encodes CASSEDREETQYF.

The genes are TRBV19 and TRBJ1-6; 11 bases fit TRBD1. J was trimmed by 7 bases and V by 6 bases; bases with no gene match: 8. This CDR3 spans 16 amino acids. Germline V lookup: CDR1 LNHDA, CDR2 SQIVND (reference sequence). The CDR3 sequence is CASSLDRGLSNSPLHF. As DNA, the CDR3 is TGTGCCAGTAGCCTGGACAGGGGGCTTTCGAATTCACCCCTCCACTTT.

This clone was counted a single time. The rearrangement joins TRBV12-3 or TRBV12-4 to TRBJ1-2; no firm D call. This CDR3 is 13 amino acids long. V was trimmed by 1 base and J by 3 bases, leaving 6 bases between them. The CDR3 spells CASSLEQYYGYTF. For the CDR3, the DNA is TGTGCCAGCAGTTTAGAACAGTACTATGGCTACACCTTC.

The V gene is TRBV11-3, the J gene TRBJ2-7, with D perhaps matching TRBD2 (6 bases). The V end lost 0 bases, the J end lost 4 bases, and 13 bases lay between the germline ends. The CDR3 length is 15 residues. Germline lookup yields CDR1 SGHNT and CDR2 YENEEA. The CDR3 is CASSLEAGVYYEQYF. The CDR3 region has the DNA TGTGCCAGCAGCTTAGAAGCGGGCGTTTATTACGAGCAGTACTTC.

The chain links TRBV19 to TRBJ2-1; 12 bases agree with TRBD2. Germline V lookup: CDR1 LNHDA, CDR2 SQIVND (reference sequence). V lost 6 bases, J lost 4 bases, and 13 bases stayed unmatched. There are 18 residues in the CDR3. CDR3 residues: CASSRGLAGSPEYNEQFF. CDR3 coding DNA: TGTGCCAGTAGCAGAGGACTAGCGGGGTCTCCTGAATACAATGAGCAGTTCTTC.

The rearrangement uses TRBV5-1 and TRBJ1-3; D unresolved. This CDR3 has 16 residues. V was shortened by 3 bases and J by 3 bases, with 16 bases between the two germline ends. CDR1 SGHRS and CDR2 YFSETQ come from the germline V gene. The CDR3 DNA reads as TGCGCCAGCAGCTCTCTCCCCACGCGTTTTGGAAACACCATATATTTT. Translation gives CASSSLPTRFGNTIYF. Full variable domain (remainder filled in from reference TRBV5-1 and TRBJ1-3): KAGVTQTPRYLIKTRGQQVTLSCSPISGHRSVSWYQQTPGQGLQFLFEYFSETQRNKGNFPGRFSGRQFSNSRSEMNVSTLELGDSALYLCASSSLPTRFGNTIYFGEGSWLTVV.

This clone was found once. The chain has TRBV18 and TRBJ1-3; D perhaps matches TRBD1 (5 bases). Germline CDR1 is KGHSH and CDR2 is LQKENI. Trimming took 2 bases from V and 0 from J, leaving 5 bases between them. This CDR3 spans 14 amino acids. CDR3 in amino acids: CASSPGHSGNTIYF. DNA of the CDR3: TGTGCCAGCTCACCAGGACACTCTGGAAACACCATATATTTT. The complete variable domain, with remaining parts taken from reference TRBV18 and TRBJ1-3, reads NAGVMQNPRHLVRRRGQEARLRCSPMKGHSHVYWYRQLPEEGLKFMVYLQKENIIDESGMPKERFSAEFPKEGPSILRIQQVVRGDSAAYFCASSPGHSGNTIYFGEGSWLTVV.

The chain employs TRBV5-1 and TRBJ1-1; a weak D match, TRBD1 (6 bases). This CDR3 comprises 12 residues. Germline loops: CDR1 SGHRS, CDR2 YFSETQ. V dropped 9 bases and J dropped 8 bases, with 17 bases sitting between them. CDR3 region: CATRTVQGEAFF. CDR3 coding DNA: TGCGCCACTCGAACTGTACAGGGCGAAGCTTTCTTT.

This rearrangement joins TRBV4-1 to TRBJ2-6; 7 bases are a match to TRBD1. The CDR3 is made up of 16 amino acids. J lost 2 bases, V lost 2 bases, and 3 bases had no gene match. Per germline, CDR1 MGHRA and CDR2 YSYEKL. This CDR3 is CASSQSDRAGANVLTF. The CDR3 nucleotides read TGCGCCAGCAGCCAATCCGACAGGGCTGGGGCCAACGTCCTGACTTTC.

CDR3: CATRGAAGEKLFF. The CDR3 nucleotides are TGTGCCACCAGGGGGGCTGCGGGGGAAAAACTGTTTTTT. V and J are TRBV19 and TRBJ1-4, with 7 bases identical to TRBD1. V gave up 10 bases and J gave up 8 bases; unmatched junction bases: 10. Germline V CDR1 and CDR2: LNHDA, SQIVND (reference sequence). The CDR3 extends over 13 amino acids.

The chain employs TRBV7-2 and TRBJ1-2; no reliable D call. The V gene's germline CDR1 is SGHTA and CDR2 FQGNSA. CDR3 length equals 12 residues. Trimming took off 6 bases at V and 2 bases at J, with 7 bases between the two ends. In DNA, the CDR3 is TGTGCCAGCAGAGTACAAAACTATGGCTACACCTTC. It codes for CASRVQNYGYTF.

The V call is TRBV28, the J call TRBJ1-1, with D possibly being TRBD1 (5 bases). The CDR3 is made up of 13 amino acids. The germline V and J ends were trimmed by 11 bases and 5 bases, with 18 bases remaining between them. CDR1 MDHEN and CDR2 SYDVKM come from the germline V gene. The CDR3 spells CACNDGARTEAFF. The CDR3 DNA reads TGTGCCTGCAACGATGGGGCGAGGACTGAAGCTTTCTTT. Filled out from reference TRBV28 and TRBJ1-1, the complete variable domain reads DVKVTQSSRYLVKRTGEKVFLECVQDMDHENMFWYRQDPGLGLRLIYFSYDVKMKEKGDIPEGYSVSREKKERFSLILESASTNQTSMYLCACNDGARTEAFFGQGTRLTVV.

This clone came up a few times. The V gene is TRBV7-2, the J gene TRBJ1-2; D may be TRBD1 (5 bases). The germline V and J ends were trimmed by 5 bases and 0 bases, with 7 bases remaining between them. Germline values: CDR1 SGHTA, CDR2 FQGNSA. There are 13 residues in the CDR3. The CDR3 DNA sequence: TGTGCCAGCAGCCTGACAGCTAACTATGGCTACACCTTC. Translating it yields CASSLTANYGYTF.